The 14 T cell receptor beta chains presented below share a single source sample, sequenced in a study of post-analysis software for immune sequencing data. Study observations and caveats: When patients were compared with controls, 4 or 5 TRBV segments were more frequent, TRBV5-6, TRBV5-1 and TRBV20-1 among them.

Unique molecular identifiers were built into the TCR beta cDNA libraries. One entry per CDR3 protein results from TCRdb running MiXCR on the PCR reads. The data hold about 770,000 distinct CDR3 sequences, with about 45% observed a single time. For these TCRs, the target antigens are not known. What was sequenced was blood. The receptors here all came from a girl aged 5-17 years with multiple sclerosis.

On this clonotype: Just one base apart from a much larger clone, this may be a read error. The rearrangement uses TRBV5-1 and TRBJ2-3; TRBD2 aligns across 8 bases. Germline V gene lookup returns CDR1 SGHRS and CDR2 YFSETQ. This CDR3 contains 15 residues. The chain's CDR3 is CASSLATSGTDTQYF. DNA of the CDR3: TGTGCCAGCAGCTTAGCGACTAGCGGCACAGATACGCAGTATTTT.

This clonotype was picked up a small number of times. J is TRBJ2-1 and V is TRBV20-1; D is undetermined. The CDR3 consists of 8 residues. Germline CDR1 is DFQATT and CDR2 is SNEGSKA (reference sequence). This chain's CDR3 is CRPDEQFF. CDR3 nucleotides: TGCAGGCCGGATGAGCAGTTCTTC.

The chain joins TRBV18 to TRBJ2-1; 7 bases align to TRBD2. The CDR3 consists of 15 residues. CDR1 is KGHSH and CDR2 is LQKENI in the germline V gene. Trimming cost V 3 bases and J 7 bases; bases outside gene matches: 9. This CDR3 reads CASSPGRARGNEQFF. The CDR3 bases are TGTGCCAGCTCACCTGGGAGGGCCAGAGGGAATGAGCAGTTCTTC.

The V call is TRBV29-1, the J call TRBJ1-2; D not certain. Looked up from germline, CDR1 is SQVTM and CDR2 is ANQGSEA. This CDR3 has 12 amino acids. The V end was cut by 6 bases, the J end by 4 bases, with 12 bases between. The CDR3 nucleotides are TGCAGCGTGGAGCAGGCCGGCTATGGCTACACCTTC. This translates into CSVEQAGYGYTF.

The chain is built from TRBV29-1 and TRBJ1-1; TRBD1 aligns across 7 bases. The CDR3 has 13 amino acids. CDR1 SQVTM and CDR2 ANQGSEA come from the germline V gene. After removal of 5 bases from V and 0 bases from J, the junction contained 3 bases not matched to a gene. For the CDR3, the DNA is TGCAGCGTTACGACAGGGATGAACACTGAAGCTTTCTTT. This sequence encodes CSVTTGMNTEAFF.

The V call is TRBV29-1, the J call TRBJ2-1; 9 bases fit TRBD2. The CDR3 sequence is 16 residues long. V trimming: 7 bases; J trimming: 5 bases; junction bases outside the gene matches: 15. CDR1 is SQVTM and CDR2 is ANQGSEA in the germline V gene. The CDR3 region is CSAPSATSGSDNEQFF. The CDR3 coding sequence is TGCAGCGCCCCATCCGCCACTAGCGGGTCTGACAATGAGCAGTTCTTC.

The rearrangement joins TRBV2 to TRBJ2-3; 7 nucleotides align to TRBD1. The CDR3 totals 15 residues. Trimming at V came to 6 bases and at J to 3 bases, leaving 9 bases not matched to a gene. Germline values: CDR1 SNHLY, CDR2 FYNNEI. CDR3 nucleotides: TGTGCCAGCAGAGCAGACAGGGAGAGGACAGATACGCAGTATTTT. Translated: CASRADRERTDTQYF.

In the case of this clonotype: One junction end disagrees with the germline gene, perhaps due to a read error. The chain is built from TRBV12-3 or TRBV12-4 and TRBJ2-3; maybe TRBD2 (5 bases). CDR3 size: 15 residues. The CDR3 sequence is CASSETRGSRDTQYF. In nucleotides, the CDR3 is TGTGCCAGCAGTGAAACCAGAGGGAGTCGAGATACGCAATATTTT.

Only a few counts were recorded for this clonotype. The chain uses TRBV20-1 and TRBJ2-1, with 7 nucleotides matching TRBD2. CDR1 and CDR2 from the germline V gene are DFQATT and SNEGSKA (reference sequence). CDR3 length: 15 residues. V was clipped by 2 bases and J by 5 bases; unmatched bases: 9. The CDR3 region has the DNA TGCAGTGCTAGATACCCGGGACTACCTGACAATGAGCAGTTCTTC. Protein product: CSARYPGLPDNEQFF.

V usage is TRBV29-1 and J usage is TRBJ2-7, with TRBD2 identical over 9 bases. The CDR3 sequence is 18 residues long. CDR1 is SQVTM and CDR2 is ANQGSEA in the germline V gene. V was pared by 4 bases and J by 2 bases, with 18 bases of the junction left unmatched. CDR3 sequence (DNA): TGCAGCGTTGCCGATGGTATAGCGGGAGACTTCGGGCCCTACGAGCAGTACTTC. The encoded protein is CSVADGIAGDFGPYEQYF.

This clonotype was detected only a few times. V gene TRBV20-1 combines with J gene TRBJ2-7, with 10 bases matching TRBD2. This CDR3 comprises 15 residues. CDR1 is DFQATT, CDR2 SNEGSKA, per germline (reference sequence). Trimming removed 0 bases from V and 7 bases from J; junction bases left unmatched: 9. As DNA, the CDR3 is TGCAGTGCTAGAGATCTAGCGGGAGTTGTAGGTGAGCAGTACTTC. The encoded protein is CSARDLAGVVGEQYF.

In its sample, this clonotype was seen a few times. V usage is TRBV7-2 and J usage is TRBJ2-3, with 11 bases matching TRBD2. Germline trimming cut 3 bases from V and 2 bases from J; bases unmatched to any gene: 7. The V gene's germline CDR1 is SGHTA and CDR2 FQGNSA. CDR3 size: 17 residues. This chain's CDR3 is CASSLGLAGGYTDTQYF. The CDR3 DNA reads TGTGCCAGCAGCTTGGGGCTAGCGGGAGGTTACACAGATACGCAGTATTTT. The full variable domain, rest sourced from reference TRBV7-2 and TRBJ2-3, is GAGVSQSPSNKVTEKGKDVELRCDPISGHTALYWYRQSLGQGLEFLIYFQGNSAPDKSGLPSDRFSAERTGGSVSTLTIQRTQQEDSAVYLCASSLGLAGGYTDTQYFGPGTRLTVL.

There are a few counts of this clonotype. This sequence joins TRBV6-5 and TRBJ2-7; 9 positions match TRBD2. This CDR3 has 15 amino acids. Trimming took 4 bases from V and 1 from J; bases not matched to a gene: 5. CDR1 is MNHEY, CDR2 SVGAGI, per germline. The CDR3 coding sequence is TGTGCCAGCAGTTCTGAGGGACTAGCATCCTACGAGCAGTACTTC. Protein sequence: CASSSEGLASYEQYF.

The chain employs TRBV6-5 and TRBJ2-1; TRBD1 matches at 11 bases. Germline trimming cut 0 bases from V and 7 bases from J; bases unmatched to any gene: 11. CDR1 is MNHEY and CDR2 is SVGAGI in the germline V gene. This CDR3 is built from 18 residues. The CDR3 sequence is CASSYSAAGQGAGNEQFF. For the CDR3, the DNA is TGTGCCAGCAGTTACTCCGCCGCCGGACAGGGGGCAGGAAATGAGCAGTTCTTC.